This T cell receptor (beta chain) was retrieved from a study of early T cells in non-severe SARS-CoV-2 infection. This CDR3 region has 18 residues. V was clipped by 2 bases and J by 3 bases; unmatched bases: 10. Per the germline V gene, CDR1 is MNHEY and CDR2 is SVGEGT. TCRdb called the 5' RACE reads again in MiXCR, with one record for every CDR3 protein. The profile covers 97,000 or so distinct CDR3 sequences, with under 15% appearing a single time and 5% to 8% taken by the ten largest. V and J are TRBV6-2 or TRBV6-3 and TRBJ2-4, with TRBD2 matching over 10 bases. The sequencing sample was made of whole blood. This TCR derives from an adult who was a healthcare worker with PCR-confirmed SARS-CoV-2 infection or an uninfected control (not recorded which). In nucleotides, the CDR3 is TGTGCCAGCAGTTACGGACCCGAGCGGGAGGGCGGCAAAAACATTCAGTACTTC. Encoded protein: CASSYGPEREGGKNIQYF.